This T cell receptor (beta chain) came from a study of shared clonotypes between healthy human individuals. The trim removed 5 bases at V and 3 bases at J, leaving 13 bases unmatched. This CDR3 contains 18 residues. The germline CDR1 and CDR2 sequences are SEHNR and FQNEAQ (reference sequence). This clone has just one count. The data were produced by immunoSEQ multiplex PCR, yet TCRdb's version contains in-frame clones alone and is incomplete. The profile shows 2 million to 2.5 million clones, approximately 95% of them singletons. Naivety among CD8 cells was defined by CD45RO negativity and positive CCR7 selection, thereby excluding terminally differentiated effector memory CD45RA+ cells.

V is TRBV7-9 and J is TRBJ2-1, with 10 bases that match TRBD2. The sequence derives from a man between 18 and 29 years old in good health. The source material was naive CD8+ T cells sorted from blood. CDR3 coding DNA: TGTGCCAGCAGCCCGATTAATCCTAGCGGGAGCCTCTACAATGAGCAGTTCTTC. It encodes CASSPINPSGSLYNEQFF.